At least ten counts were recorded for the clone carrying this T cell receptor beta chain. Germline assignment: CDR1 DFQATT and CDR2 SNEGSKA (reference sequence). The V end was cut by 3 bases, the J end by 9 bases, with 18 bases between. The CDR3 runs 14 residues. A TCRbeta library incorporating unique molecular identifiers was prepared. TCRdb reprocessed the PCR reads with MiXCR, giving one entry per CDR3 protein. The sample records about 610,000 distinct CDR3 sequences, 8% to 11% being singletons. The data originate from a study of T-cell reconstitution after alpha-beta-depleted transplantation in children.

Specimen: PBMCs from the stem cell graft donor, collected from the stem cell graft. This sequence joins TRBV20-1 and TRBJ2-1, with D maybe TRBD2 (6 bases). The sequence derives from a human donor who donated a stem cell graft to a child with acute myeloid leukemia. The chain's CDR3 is CSARAGTIDREQFF. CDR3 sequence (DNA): TGCAGTGCTAGGGCGGGGACCATCGATCGTGAGCAGTTCTTC.